This T cell receptor beta chain comes out of a study of blood T cell repertoires in COVID-19. On the study more broadly: T cells, B-cell-depleted T cells, or PBMCs supplied cDNA or gDNA.

Original handling: Counts of nucleated cells, estimated from reference gene primer amplification, were obtained. Measured with immunoSEQ multiplex PCR; TCRdb has only the in-frame clones, and not every one. The V and J calls and clone size were taken over from that table, and D and trimming were inferred from the DNA. The data hold just under 150,000 clones, with 87% observed a single time. Trimming took 5 bases from V and 8 from J, leaving 19 bases between them. This CDR3 has 16 residues. CDR1 is SGHTA, CDR2 FQGTGA, per germline. This clone appeared a few times. This clonotype was sampled from a woman in her 50s with acute or convalescent COVID-19. Sequencing input: peripheral blood. The chain is built from TRBV7-3 and TRBJ1-6; D remains unclear. As DNA, the CDR3 is TGTGCCAGCAGCCAAGGGTCAGCCGGGAGGTATTCACCCCTCCACTTT. The encoded protein is CASSQGSAGRYSPLHF.